Shown below are 32 T cell receptor beta chains from a single sample sequenced in a study of a mutant IDH1 vaccine in newly diagnosed glioma. The time point was: week 47, end of study. One vaccine dose held 300 ug of mutant IDH1 20-mer peptide and came with topical imiquimod. Measured with immunoSEQ multiplex PCR; TCRdb has only the in-frame clones, and not every one. The data contain about 94,000 clones, roughly 86% of them singletons. The antigens of these receptors remain unknown. The specimen was PBMCs, collected from a glioma patient whose treatment included an IDH1 peptide vaccine. The source of these receptors is a woman aged 50 to 65 with glioma.

This clone has just a few counts. This chain uses TRBV11-2 with TRBJ1-6, with 7 nucleotides matching TRBD1. J was trimmed by 3 bases and V by 1 base; bases with no gene match: 3. The CDR3 length is 16 residues. CDR1 SGHAT and CDR2 FQNNGV come from the germline V gene. CDR3 region: CASSLGHRGYNSPLHF. The CDR3 bases are TGTGCCAGCAGCTTAGGTCACAGGGGCTATAATTCACCCCTCCACTTT.

Turning to this clone: This sample also contains other DNA sequences that code for the same CDR3. The genes are TRBV6-5 and TRBJ2-7; no clear D gene. Germline assignment: CDR1 MNHEY and CDR2 SVGAGI. Trimming shortened V by 7 bases and J by 0 bases, and 10 bases separated the two germline ends. The CDR3 is 13 amino acids. The CDR3, as DNA: TGTGCCAGCACCGACTCGGGCTCCTACGAGCAGTACTTC. The encoded protein is CASTDSGSYEQYF.

This clone was counted between two and nine times. This chain uses TRBV4-2 with TRBJ2-7; perhaps TRBD2 as D (5 bases). This CDR3 is built from 13 residues. V lost 0 bases and J lost 9, with 12 bases in between. Germline V lookup: CDR1 LGHNA, CDR2 YNFKEQ. In nucleotides, the CDR3 is TGTGCCAGCAGCCAAGATCCCGCCCGGGGGCAGTACTTC. Its protein is CASSQDPARGQYF.

This clone was counted once. This sequence joins TRBV10-1 and TRBJ1-2, with D possibly being TRBD1 (6 bases). The length of the CDR3 is 13 residues. Germline assignment: CDR1 WNHNN and CDR2 SYGVQD (reference sequence). The V end lost 6 bases, the J end lost 2 bases, and 10 bases lay between the germline ends. In DNA, the CDR3 is TGCGCCAGCAGCATCGACAGGAACTATGGCTACACCTTC. Amino acid sequence: CASSIDRNYGYTF.

This clone came up once. CDR3 DNA: TGTGCCAGCAGTCAAACAGCGGTGAACACTGAAGCTTTCTTT. Protein: CASSQTAVNTEAFF. The rearrangement links TRBV6-5 to TRBJ1-1; no firm D call. The CDR3 is 14 amino acids. Germline lookup yields CDR1 MNHEY and CDR2 SVGAGI. V dropped 5 bases and J dropped 0 bases, with 10 bases sitting between them.

The chain uses TRBV7-2 and TRBJ1-4; TRBD1 is a possible D gene (5 bases). The CDR3 sequence is 16 residues long. Germline V gene data show CDR1 as SGHTA and CDR2 as FQGNSA. V was clipped by 8 bases and J by 0 bases, with 16 bases between them. CDR3 DNA sequence: TGTGCCAGCTCCCGACAGAGCCGGGCAACTAATGAAAAACTGTTTTTT. Its protein product is CASSRQSRATNEKLFF.

The chain combines TRBV30 with TRBJ2-7, with D hard to call. This CDR3 contains 11 residues. V lost 4 bases, J lost 2 bases, and 6 bases lay in between. Germline V CDR1 and CDR2: GTSNPN, SVGIG (reference sequence). The CDR3 nucleotides are TGTGCCTGGAAACAAGCCTACGAGCAGTACTTC. Translating it yields CAWKQAYEQYF.

This clone was picked up a small number of times. This CDR3 reads CASSVRGSAGETQYF. The CDR3 DNA is TGTGCCAGCAGCGTCCGAGGCTCGGCGGGGGAGACCCAGTACTTC. The chain has TRBV9 and TRBJ2-5, with D tentatively TRBD2 (6 bases). Germline values: CDR1 SGDLS, CDR2 YYNGEE. The length of the CDR3 is 15 residues. The V gene lost 2 bases and the J gene lost 5 bases, with 16 bases spanning the gap.

The chain has TRBV29-1 and TRBJ1-1; D is ambiguous. Deletions cut 4 bases from V and 2 bases from J, with 8 bases between. Germline values: CDR1 SQVTM, CDR2 ANQGSEA. The CDR3 is 12 residues long. CDR3 DNA: TGCAGCGTTGGTTCCCAAAACACTGAAGCTTTCTTT. Protein product: CSVGSQNTEAFF.

V gene TRBV19 combines with J gene TRBJ2-1, with a tentative D call TRBD2 (5 bases). CDR1 is LNHDA and CDR2 is SQIVND in the germline V gene (reference sequence). Deletions cut 0 bases from V and 6 bases from J, with 15 bases between. This CDR3 is 16 amino acids long. DNA for the CDR3: TGTGCCAGTAGTATAGATCTCGGCCTAGCCTTCAATGAGCAGTTCTTC. Translated: CASSIDLGLAFNEQFF.

V usage is TRBV28 and J usage is TRBJ1-1, with D hard to call. The CDR3 spans 13 residues. Germline V gives CDR1 MDHEN, CDR2 SYDVKM. V gave up 1 base and J gave up 11 bases, with 14 bases separating them. CDR3 residues: CASSLLGTSGAFF. The CDR3 coding sequence is TGTGCCAGCAGTTTATTGGGTACTTCTGGGGCTTTCTTT.

This chain links TRBV28 with TRBJ2-7, with 10 positions matching TRBD2. The V segment lost 3 bases and the J segment 0 bases; nucleotides outside the gene matches: 5. This CDR3 is 16 amino acids long. From germline, CDR1 is MDHEN and CDR2 SYDVKM. CDR3 coding DNA: TGTGCCAGCAGTTTCACTGGGACTAGCGCCTCCTACGAGCAGTACTTC. This codes for CASSFTGTSASYEQYF. Full variable domain (outside the CDR3, taken from reference TRBV28 and TRBJ2-7): DVKVTQSSRYLVKRTGEKVFLECVQDMDHENMFWYRQDPGLGLRLIYFSYDVKMKEKGDIPEGYSVSREKKERFSLILESASTNQTSMYLCASSFTGTSASYEQYFGPGTRLTVT.

This chain joins TRBV6-1 and TRBJ1-5; 7 bases agree with TRBD1. From germline, CDR1 is MNHNS and CDR2 SASEGT. The CDR3 sequence is 14 residues long. V was pared by 4 bases and J by 4 bases, with 4 bases of the junction left unmatched. CDR3: CASSATGRNQPQHF. CDR3 nucleotide sequence: TGTGCCAGCAGTGCGACAGGGAGGAATCAGCCCCAGCATTTT.

The chain uses TRBV5-1 and TRBJ2-1; D remains unclear. Germline CDR1 SGHRS, CDR2 YFSETQ. This CDR3 contains 15 residues. The V end was cut by 0 bases, the J end by 4 bases, with 11 bases between. The DNA of the CDR3 is TGCGCCAGCAGCTTGGAAGGCCTGGGGTACAATGAGCAGTTCTTC. Amino acid sequence: CASSLEGLGYNEQFF.

The rearrangement links TRBV10-3 to TRBJ2-5; weak D call: TRBD2 (5 bases). Germline CDR1 is ENHRY and CDR2 is SYGVKD. This CDR3 has 14 amino acids. Trimming removed 10 bases at V and 0 bases at J, with 15 bases between. The DNA of the CDR3 is TGTGCCACTACTAAGGGAGTTGACCAAGAGACCCAGTACTTC. This translates into CATTKGVDQETQYF.

The CDR3 loop reads CASSPQSYNEQFF. CDR3 DNA: TGTGCCAGCAGCCCCCAGTCCTACAATGAGCAGTTCTTC. The chain carries TRBV6-6 and TRBJ2-1; the D is unclear. Germline loops: CDR1 MNHNY, CDR2 SVGAGI (reference sequence). The germline V and J ends were trimmed by 6 bases and 1 base, with 7 bases remaining between them. The CDR3 runs 13 residues.

This chain links TRBV28 with TRBJ2-5; D is possibly TRBD1 or TRBD2 (5 bases each). Trimming took 3 bases from V and 1 from J, leaving 12 bases between them. This CDR3 comprises 15 residues. From germline, CDR1 is MDHEN and CDR2 SYDVKM. Here the CDR3 DNA reads TGTGCCAGCAGTTTGTACGGGGCCCCCCAAGAGACCCAGTACTTC. Amino acids: CASSLYGAPQETQYF. The full variable domain, its missing parts supplied by reference TRBV28 and TRBJ2-5, is DVKVTQSSRYLVKRTGEKVFLECVQDMDHENMFWYRQDPGLGLRLIYFSYDVKMKEKGDIPEGYSVSREKKERFSLILESASTNQTSMYLCASSLYGAPQETQYFGPGTRLLVL.

The V and J genes are TRBV27 and TRBJ1-5, with 7 bases that match TRBD1. The germline CDR1 and CDR2 sequences are MNHEY and SMNVEV (reference sequence). V lost 4 bases to trimming and J lost 0 bases; unmatched junction nucleotides: 3. The length of the CDR3 is 15 residues. CDR3 nucleotide sequence: TGTGCCAGCAGTTCCGGGACAGTTAGCAATCAGCCCCAGCATTTT. Amino acid sequence: CASSSGTVSNQPQHF.

This chain uses TRBV21-1 with TRBJ1-4; the table calls TRBD1, which could not be checked here. TRBV21-1 is assigned pseudogene status. The CDR3 runs to 12 residues. The chain's CDR3 is CASSKFREKLFF. CDR3 DNA: TGTGCCAGCAGCAAATTCAGGGAAAAACTGTTTTTT.

This clone was observed once. This chain links TRBV5-1 with TRBJ2-5; D remains unclear. This CDR3 is built from 14 residues. V gave up 0 bases and J gave up 5 bases, with 11 bases separating them. From germline, CDR1 is SGHRS and CDR2 YFSETQ. The CDR3: CASSLAPGSETQYF. For the CDR3, the DNA is TGCGCCAGCAGCTTGGCGCCAGGTTCGGAGACCCAGTACTTC.

This clone was picked up one time. The gene calls are TRBV7-2 and TRBJ2-5; tentatively, D is TRBD1 (5 bases). CDR3 length equals 16 residues. Trimming removed 4 bases at V and 4 bases at J, with 19 bases between. Germline CDR1 reads SGHTA; CDR2 reads FQGNSA. CDR3 sequence (DNA): TGTGCCAGCAGCTCGTATTCAGGGTTCGTTTTAGAGACCCAGTACTTC. Its translation is CASSSYSGFVLETQYF.

V usage is TRBV6-5 and J usage is TRBJ1-1, with D uncertain. CDR3 length: 13 amino acids. Germline values: CDR1 MNHEY, CDR2 SVGAGI. The ends were cut back, 2 bases at V and 3 bases at J, with 7 bases in the middle. CDR3 sequence reads: CASSYGQDTEAFF. The CDR3 coding sequence is TGTGCCAGCAGTTACGGGCAGGACACTGAAGCTTTCTTT.

This chain links TRBV6-6 with TRBJ1-5; 7 nucleotides line up with TRBD1. The trim removed 5 bases at V and 6 bases at J, leaving 7 bases unmatched. The CDR3 runs to 14 residues. The germline V gene encodes CDR1 MNHNY and CDR2 SVGAGI (reference sequence). Here the CDR3 DNA reads TGTGCCAGCAGTCTACAGGGGAGGGGTCAGCCCCAGCATTTT. Protein product: CASSLQGRGQPQHF.

V is TRBV6-1 and J is TRBJ2-7, with a possible D match to TRBD2 (6 bases). The V and J ends lost 4 bases and 2 bases respectively, with 6 bases between them. The CDR3 is made up of 12 amino acids. Germline V gene data show CDR1 as MNHNS and CDR2 as SASEGT. CDR3 sequence reads: CASSGLAYEQYF. Here the CDR3 DNA reads TGTGCCAGCAGTGGACTAGCCTACGAGCAGTACTTC.

This clone has a single count. This chain joins TRBV4-1 and TRBJ1-1; 7 bases map to TRBD1. The CDR3 is 15 amino acids. The germline gives CDR1 MGHRA, CDR2 YSYEKL. Trimming removed 3 bases from V and 2 bases from J; junction bases left unmatched: 6. For the CDR3, the DNA is TGCGCCAGCAGCCACCGACAGGGTAGTAACACTGAAGCTTTCTTT. Its protein product is CASSHRQGSNTEAFF.

The V and J genes are TRBV11-1 and TRBJ1-1; D ambiguous. Germline V gene data show CDR1 as SGHAT and CDR2 as FQDESV (reference sequence). This CDR3 has 13 residues. V lost 1 base, J lost 6 bases, and 9 bases lay in between. CDR3 region: CASSLEGIAEAFF. DNA for the CDR3: TGTGCCAGCAGCTTAGAGGGTATTGCTGAAGCTTTCTTT.

In DNA, the CDR3 is TGCGCCAGCAGCCAAGCAAGCGTAGGCTTCTACGAGCAGTACTTC. It specifies CASSQASVGFYEQYF. The chain joins TRBV4-1 to TRBJ2-7, with D unresolved. The CDR3 sequence is 15 residues long. Deletions cut 1 base from V and 3 bases from J, with 13 bases between. CDR1 is MGHRA and CDR2 is YSYEKL in the germline V gene.

This chain joins TRBV27 and TRBJ1-2, with TRBD1 as a possible D gene (6 bases). Germline CDR1 is MNHEY and CDR2 is SMNVEV (reference sequence). This CDR3 comprises 17 residues. The ends were cut back, 0 bases at V and 6 bases at J, with 20 bases in the middle. CDR3 sequence: CASSLSFGTYNPDGYTF. CDR3 sequence (DNA): TGTGCCAGCAGTTTATCGTTTGGGACATACAATCCGGATGGCTACACCTTC.

The chain carries TRBV28 and TRBJ2-1, with TRBD1 matching over 7 bases. Germline lookup yields CDR1 MDHEN and CDR2 SYDVKM. CDR3 length: 14 residues. V lost 5 bases and J lost 3; bases outside the gene matches: 4. CDR3 in amino acids: CASSTGQVYNEQFF. CDR3 sequence (DNA): TGTGCCAGCAGTACCGGACAGGTCTACAATGAGCAGTTCTTC.

V gene TRBV7-9 combines with J gene TRBJ2-7; 14 bases align to TRBD2. The CDR3 consists of 18 residues. Germline V CDR1 and CDR2: SEHNR, FQNEAQ (reference sequence). J gave up 3 bases and V 5 bases, and 12 bases lay outside the gene matches. The CDR3 sequence: CASSHGTSGSGVFYEQYF. In DNA, the CDR3 is TGTGCCAGCAGCCATGGGACTAGCGGGAGCGGGGTTTTCTACGAGCAGTACTTC. Together with reference TRBV7-9 and TRBJ2-7, the CDR3 gives the full variable domain: DTGVSQNPRHKITKRGQNVTFRCDPISEHNRLYWYRQTLGQGPEFLTYFQNEAQLEKSRLLSDRFSAERPKGSFSTLEIQRTEQGDSAMYLCASSHGTSGSGVFYEQYFGPGTRLTVT.

The CDR3 protein is CASSFFTGAGGGADTQYF. CDR3 bases: TGTGCCAGCAGTTTCTTCACAGGGGCGGGAGGGGGTGCAGATACGCAGTATTTT. This rearrangement joins TRBV27 to TRBJ2-3, with 9 positions matching TRBD2. Per germline, CDR1 MNHEY and CDR2 SMNVEV (reference sequence). V lost 3 bases and J lost 4; bases outside the gene matches: 14. The length of the CDR3 is 18 residues.

The chain employs TRBV30 and TRBJ1-4; 9 nucleotides agree with TRBD1. The CDR3 covers 16 residues. V dropped 1 base and J dropped 5; count of bases not matched to a gene: 8. CDR1 GTSNPN and CDR2 SVGIG come from the germline V gene (reference sequence). The CDR3 region has the DNA TGTGCCTGGAGTGGCCCTGGGACAGGGCCAAATGAAAAACTGTTTTTT. This codes for CAWSGPGTGPNEKLFF.